One and the same sample provided the 26 T cell receptor beta chains below, sequenced in a study of cytomegalovirus exposure and HLA in healthy donors. PCR amplification relied on 60 Vbeta primers (plus 13 Jbeta primers). Data came from immunoSEQ multiplex PCR; TCRdb stores just in-frame clones and leaves some out. This table holds 130,000 to 150,000 clones, 78% found once. The specimen was PBMCs. The receptors shown here come from a man aged 35 to 55 in good health and CMV-seropositive.

This clone occurred a few times. V gene TRBV2 combines with J gene TRBJ2-3, with D perhaps matching TRBD1 (6 bases). This CDR3 is 16 amino acids long. Trimming pared 5 bases from V and 5 bases from J, leaving 20 bases between. Per the germline V gene, CDR1 is SNHLY and CDR2 is FYNNEI. CDR3 protein: CASSLPLTGRLDTQYF. The CDR3 DNA is TGTGCCAGCAGTCTTCCCCTAACAGGGCGTTTAGATACGCAGTATTTT.

J is TRBJ2-1 and V is TRBV20-1, with D possibly TRBD2 on 5 matching bases. Germline values: CDR1 DFQATT, CDR2 SNEGSKA (reference sequence). This CDR3 has 10 amino acids. Deletions cut 8 bases from V and 11 bases from J, with 13 bases between. CDR3 in amino acids: CSPGGTKQFF. CDR3 DNA sequence: TGCAGTCCAGGAGGAACAAAGCAGTTCTTC.

A remark on this clone: This CDR3 fails to terminate in the conserved phenylalanine or tryptophan, so it likely reflects a read error. The chain links TRBV9 to TRBJ2-7, with D possibly being TRBD2 (5 bases). Trimming took 4 bases from V and 2 from J, leaving 16 bases between them. Germline-derived CDR1 and CDR2 are SGDLS and YYNGEE. The CDR3 totals 15 residues. CDR3 nucleotides: TGTGCCAGCAGCTCCCAAAGCGCGGGTCCCTACGAGCAGTACCTC. This codes for CASSSQSAGPYEQYL.

This clone appeared once. CDR3: CASSRPDRGAEAFF. CDR3 in DNA: TGTGCCAGCAGCCGTCCTGACAGGGGCGCTGAAGCTTTCTTT. The chain joins TRBV28 to TRBJ1-1, with 8 nucleotides matching TRBD1. After removal of 6 bases from V and 6 bases from J, the junction contained 9 bases not matched to a gene. The germline CDR1 and CDR2 sequences are MDHEN and SYDVKM. The CDR3 is 14 residues long.

J is TRBJ2-2 and V is TRBV5-1, with D maybe TRBD1 (5 bases). Germline V gene sequence: CDR1 SGHRS, CDR2 YFSETQ. This CDR3 has 16 amino acids. The V end lost 0 bases, the J end lost 4 bases, and 13 bases lay between the germline ends. CDR3 sequence reads: CASSLVGAQLTGELFF. The CDR3, as DNA: TGCGCCAGCAGCTTGGTAGGGGCCCAACTCACCGGGGAGCTGTTTTTT.

V is TRBV19 and J is TRBJ1-2, with D perhaps matching TRBD1 (6 bases). Germline CDR1 LNHDA, CDR2 SQIVND (reference sequence). The CDR3 is made up of 16 amino acids. With 4 bases removed from V and 4 bases from J, the gap between germline ends came to 19 bases. The CDR3 here is CASSTSGTPHIYGYTF. Here the CDR3 DNA reads TGTGCCAGTAGTACCTCCGGGACACCACACATCTATGGCTACACCTTC.

The chain carries TRBV14 and TRBJ1-3; no reliable D call. The CDR3 is made up of 13 amino acids. Germline CDR1 reads SGHDN; CDR2 reads FVKESK. V was trimmed by 4 bases and J by 3 bases, leaving 7 bases between them. The CDR3 here is CASSPEFGNTIYF. The CDR3 DNA sequence: TGTGCCAGCAGCCCCGAGTTTGGAAACACCATATATTTT.

The CDR3 loop reads CASSPGTGKQETQYF. The CDR3 nucleotides are TGTGCCAGCAGCCCCGGGACAGGGAAGCAAGAGACCCAGTACTTC. The V gene is TRBV28, the J gene TRBJ2-5, with 9 nucleotides matching TRBD1. Per the germline V gene, CDR1 is MDHEN and CDR2 is SYDVKM. V trimming: 6 bases; J trimming: 2 bases; junction bases outside the gene matches: 7. The CDR3 has 15 residues.

The chain carries TRBV7-8 and TRBJ1-1, with D unclear. V lost 4 bases to trimming and J lost 1 base, with 7 bases between them. CDR1 is SGHVS, CDR2 FQNEAQ, per germline. The length of the CDR3 is 13 residues. As DNA, the CDR3 is TGTGCCAGCAGCTATCCAGGGAACACTGAAGCTTTCTTT. As protein: CASSYPGNTEAFF.

The rearrangement joins TRBV19 to TRBJ2-3, with 7 positions matching TRBD2. The CDR3 is made up of 15 amino acids. From germline, CDR1 is LNHDA and CDR2 SQIVND (reference sequence). After removal of 6 bases from V and 4 bases from J, the junction contained 10 bases not matched to a gene. The chain's CDR3 is CASSRSAAGADTQYF. The CDR3 DNA follows: TGTGCCAGTAGCCGTTCTGCGGCGGGAGCAGATACGCAGTATTTT.

This sequence joins TRBV18 and TRBJ2-6; 10 bases agree with TRBD1. Germline V gene data show CDR1 as KGHSH and CDR2 as LQKENI. The CDR3 sequence is 18 residues long. With V trimmed by 5 bases and J by 0 bases, 7 bases remained unmatched. Written as DNA, the CDR3 is TGTGCCAGCTCAGTTAGGGACAGGGGATCCTCTGGGGCCAACGTCCTGACTTTC. Its translation is CASSVRDRGSSGANVLTF.

This clone has only one observation. The rearrangement links TRBV19 to TRBJ1-3, with TRBD1 matching over 7 bases. This CDR3 is built from 16 residues. The junction had 9 bases not matched to a gene; V was cut back by 5 bases and J by 2 bases. The germline gives CDR1 LNHDA, CDR2 SQIVND (reference sequence). Here the CDR3 reads CASSSWTGSAGNTIYF. CDR3 sequence (DNA): TGTGCCAGTAGTTCCTGGACAGGTAGCGCTGGAAACACCATATATTTT.

This chain uses TRBV27 with TRBJ2-7, with 7 bases aligning to TRBD1. The V segment lost 0 bases and the J segment 9 bases; nucleotides outside the gene matches: 14. The CDR3 runs 16 residues. The germline V gene encodes CDR1 MNHEY and CDR2 SMNVEV (reference sequence). The DNA for the CDR3 is TGTGCCAGCAGTTTATCGTCCAACAGGGGTCGCAACGGGCAGTACTTC. It yields the protein CASSLSSNRGRNGQYF.

The V and J genes are TRBV19 and TRBJ2-2, with a tentative D call TRBD1 (6 bases). The germline V gene encodes CDR1 LNHDA and CDR2 SQIVND (reference sequence). The V gene lost 0 bases and the J gene lost 5 bases, with 13 bases spanning the gap. The CDR3 runs 16 residues. The CDR3 loop reads CASSIDGGAFTGELFF. The CDR3 nucleotides read TGTGCCAGTAGTATAGATGGGGGCGCGTTTACCGGGGAGCTGTTTTTT.

This clone came up a few times. The chain recombines TRBV9 with TRBJ2-5; 10 bases align to TRBD2. Trimming cost V 0 bases and J 5 bases; bases outside gene matches: 7. Germline values: CDR1 SGDLS, CDR2 YYNGEE. The CDR3 extends over 16 amino acids. In DNA form, the CDR3 reads TGTGCCAGCAGCGTAGTGGAACTAGCGGGACCCGAGACCCAGTACTTC. Encoded protein: CASSVVELAGPETQYF. The whole variable domain, remainder taken from reference TRBV9 and TRBJ2-5, is DSGVTQTPKHLITATGQRVTLRCSPRSGDLSVYWYQQSLDQGLQFLIQYYNGEERAKGNILERFSAQQFPDLHSELNLSSLELGDSALYFCASSVVELAGPETQYFGPGTRLLVL.

A remark on this clone: This same CDR3 is encoded by further DNA sequences in the sample. V is TRBV27 and J is TRBJ2-7, with a possible D match to TRBD2 (7 bases). CDR1 and CDR2 from the germline V gene are MNHEY and SMNVEV (reference sequence). The CDR3 consists of 14 residues. Trimming cost V 6 bases and J 4 bases, with 16 bases left between them. The CDR3 protein is CASSSAGAGYEQYF. CDR3 coding DNA: TGTGCCAGCAGCAGTGCGGGGGCAGGGTACGAGCAGTACTTC.

This clone was counted only a few times. This chain links TRBV28 with TRBJ1-1; D is possibly TRBD1 (6 bases). Germline V gene lookup returns CDR1 MDHEN and CDR2 SYDVKM. The V gene lost 1 base and the J gene lost 2 bases, with 8 bases spanning the gap. This CDR3 has 14 residues. Written as DNA, the CDR3 is TGTGCCAGCAGTTTATCGGGACAAAACACTGAAGCTTTCTTT. Translated: CASSLSGQNTEAFF.

This clone has more than one count but fewer than ten. The chain recombines TRBV30 with TRBJ1-2; D remains unclear. CDR1 is GTSNPN and CDR2 is SVGIG in the germline V gene (reference sequence). The CDR3 extends over 14 amino acids. Between the trimmed V and J ends, which lost 3 bases and 0 bases, there was a span of 11 bases. The CDR3 sequence: CAWRDHTTNYGYTF. The CDR3 DNA reads TGTGCCTGGAGAGATCATACTACTAACTATGGCTACACCTTC.

This clone was picked up a small number of times. The chain recombines TRBV20-1 with TRBJ1-2, with D uncertain. The length of the CDR3 is 11 residues. V lost 0 bases and J lost 6, with 5 bases in between. Germline assignment: CDR1 DFQATT and CDR2 SNEGSKA (reference sequence). The CDR3 region is CSARDYHGYTF. Here the CDR3 DNA reads TGCAGTGCTAGAGATTATCATGGCTACACCTTC.

The chain is built from TRBV5-5 and TRBJ2-7; TRBD1 aligns across 9 bases. This CDR3 is built from 15 residues. V lost 4 bases, J lost 6 bases, and 11 bases stayed unmatched. Germline CDR1 is SGHKS and CDR2 is YYEKEE (reference sequence). The CDR3 DNA reads TGTGCCAGCAGCCTACGACAGGGGGAGTGGGGCGAGCAGTACTTC. Encoded protein: CASSLRQGEWGEQYF.

The chain recombines TRBV28 with TRBJ2-1; 8 bases agree with TRBD1. Germline values: CDR1 MDHEN, CDR2 SYDVKM. The J segment lost 5 bases and the V segment lost 8 bases, leaving 5 bases of the junction unmatched. CDR3 size: 13 residues. The DNA of the CDR3 is TGTGCCAGCGGCAGGGGGCGAAACAATGAGCAGTTCTTC. Its translation is CASGRGRNNEQFF.

The chain recombines TRBV5-1 with TRBJ1-5; D unresolved. The CDR3 runs to 12 residues. Germline V lookup: CDR1 SGHRS, CDR2 YFSETQ. V lost 2 bases, J lost 6 bases, and 6 bases lay in between. CDR3 DNA sequence: TGCGCCAGCAGCTTCTTTTTTCAGCCCCAGCATTTT. Its protein is CASSFFFQPQHF. Based on the CDR3 plus reference TRBV5-1 and TRBJ1-5, the full variable domain is KAGVTQTPRYLIKTRGQQVTLSCSPISGHRSVSWYQQTPGQGLQFLFEYFSETQRNKGNFPGRFSGRQFSNSRSEMNVSTLELGDSALYLCASSFFFQPQHFGDGTRLSIL.

This clone has a handful of counts. J is TRBJ2-7 and V is TRBV19; D gene ambiguous. Germline V gene lookup returns CDR1 LNHDA and CDR2 SQIVND (reference sequence). V was shortened by 1 base and J by 1 base, with 5 bases between the two germline ends. The CDR3 sequence is 13 residues long. This CDR3 reads CASSIGLSYEQYF. The DNA for the CDR3 is TGTGCCAGTAGTATAGGTCTTTCCTACGAGCAGTACTTC.

DNA for the CDR3: TGCGCCAGCAGCTCGACCCCCGGACAGGGAATACAAGGCTACGAGCAGTACTTC. Translating gives CASSSTPGQGIQGYEQYF. The chain recombines TRBV5-1 with TRBJ2-7; 8 nucleotides match TRBD1. V trimming: 3 bases; J trimming: 3 bases; junction bases outside the gene matches: 17. This CDR3 is built from 18 residues. Germline V gives CDR1 SGHRS, CDR2 YFSETQ. Based on the CDR3 plus reference TRBV5-1 and TRBJ2-7, the full variable domain is KAGVTQTPRYLIKTRGQQVTLSCSPISGHRSVSWYQQTPGQGLQFLFEYFSETQRNKGNFPGRFSGRQFSNSRSEMNVSTLELGDSALYLCASSSTPGQGIQGYEQYFGPGTRLTVT.

The rearrangement joins TRBV19 to TRBJ1-3; TRBD1 might be the D (6 bases). The CDR3 runs to 14 residues. The germline V and J ends were trimmed by 5 bases and 4 bases, with 12 bases remaining between them. Germline CDR1 and CDR2: LNHDA and SQIVND (reference sequence). For the CDR3, the DNA is TGTGCCAGTAGTGAAAGGACAGACGGAAACACCATATATTTT. It specifies CASSERTDGNTIYF.

The chain recombines TRBV5-4 with TRBJ2-7; D may be TRBD2 (6 bases). Germline V CDR1 and CDR2: SGHNT, YYREEE (reference sequence). With 1 base removed from V and 5 bases from J, the gap between germline ends came to 16 bases. CDR3 length: 15 residues. CDR3 in amino acids: CASSLFSGSSDEQYF. In DNA form, the CDR3 reads TGTGCCAGCAGCTTGTTTTCGGGGTCTAGCGACGAGCAGTACTTC.